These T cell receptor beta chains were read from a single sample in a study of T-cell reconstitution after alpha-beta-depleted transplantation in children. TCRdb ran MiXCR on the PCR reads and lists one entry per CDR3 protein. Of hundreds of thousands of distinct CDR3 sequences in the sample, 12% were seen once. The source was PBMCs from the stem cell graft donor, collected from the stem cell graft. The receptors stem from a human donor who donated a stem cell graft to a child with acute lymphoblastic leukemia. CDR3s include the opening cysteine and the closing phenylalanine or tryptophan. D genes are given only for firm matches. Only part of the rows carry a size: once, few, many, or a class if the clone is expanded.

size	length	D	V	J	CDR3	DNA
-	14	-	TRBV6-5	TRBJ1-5	CASSYGVVNQPQHF	TGTGCCAGCAGTTACGGAGTAGTCAATCAGCCCCAGCATTTT
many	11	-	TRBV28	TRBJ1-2	CASSFGDGYTF	TGTGCCAGCAGTTTCGGGGACGGCTACACCTTC
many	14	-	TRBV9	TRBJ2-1	CASSAPGTPNEQFF	TGTGCCAGCAGCGCTCCCGGGACTCCTAATGAGCAGTTCTTC
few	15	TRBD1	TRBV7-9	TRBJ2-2	CASSSGTDNTGELFF	TGTGCCAGCAGTTCCGGGACAGATAACACCGGGGAGCTGTTTTTT
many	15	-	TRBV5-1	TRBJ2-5	CASSPIGAPQETQYF	TGCGCCAGCAGCCCTATTGGGGCCCCCCAAGAGACCCAGTACTTC
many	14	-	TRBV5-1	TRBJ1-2	CASSREGAYYGYTF	TGCGCCAGCAGCCGAGAGGGCGCATACTATGGCTACACCTTC
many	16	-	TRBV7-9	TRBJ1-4	CASSFKDSATNEKLFF	TGTGCCAGCAGCTTTAAGGACAGTGCAACTAATGAAAAACTGTTTTTT
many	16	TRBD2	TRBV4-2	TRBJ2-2	CASSLGLAEHTGELFF	TGTGCCAGCAGCCTCGGACTAGCGGAGCACACCGGGGAGCTGTTTTTT
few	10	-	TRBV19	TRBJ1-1	CASRGYEAFF	TGTGCCAGTAGGGGCTATGAAGCTTTCTTT
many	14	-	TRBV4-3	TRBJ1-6	CASSHLPPNSPLHF	TGCGCCAGCAGCCATCTCCCACCCAATTCACCCCTCCACTTT
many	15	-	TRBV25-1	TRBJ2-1	CASSAYGSIYNEQFF	TGTGCCAGCAGTGCTTACGGGTCAATCTACAATGAGCAGTTCTTC
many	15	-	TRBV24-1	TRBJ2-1	CATSGSKDSYNEQFF	TGTGCCACCAGTGGTTCAAAAGACAGTTACAATGAGCAGTTCTTC
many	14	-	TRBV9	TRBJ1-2	CASSVDTSSYGYTF	TGTGCCAGCAGCGTAGATACTTCGAGCTATGGCTACACCTTC
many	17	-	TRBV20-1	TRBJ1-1	CSARDRAPPMINTEAFF	TGCAGTGCTAGAGATCGGGCGCCCCCCATGATAAACACTGAAGCTTTCTTT
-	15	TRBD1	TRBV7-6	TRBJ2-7	CASSRRPGQGDEQYF	TGTGCCAGCAGCCGGAGACCGGGACAGGGCGACGAGCAGTACTTC
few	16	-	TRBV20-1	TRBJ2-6	CSAQDRLNSGANVLTF	TGCAGTGCCCAGGACAGATTGAACTCTGGGGCCAACGTCCTGACTTTC
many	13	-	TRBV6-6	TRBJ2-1	CASRSKDIDEQFF	TGTGCCAGCAGATCCAAGGATATCGATGAGCAGTTCTTC
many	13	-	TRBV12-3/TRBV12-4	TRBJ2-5	CASSFLLLETQYF	TGTGCCAGCAGTTTCTTATTGTTGGAGACCCAGTACTTC
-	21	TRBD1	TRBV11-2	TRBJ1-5	CASSLGDSGQGRWKRDQPQHF	TGTGCCAGCAGCTTAGGTGATTCGGGACAGGGTCGGTGGAAGCGGGATCAGCCCCAGCATTTT
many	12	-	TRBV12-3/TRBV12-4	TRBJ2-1	CASSPSHNEQFF	TGTGCCAGCAGTCCCTCTCACAATGAGCAGTTCTTC
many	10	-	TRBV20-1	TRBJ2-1	CRPGGIEQFF	TGCAGGCCAGGGGGGATTGAGCAGTTCTTC
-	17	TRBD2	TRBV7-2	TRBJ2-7	CASSLQGASGGSYEQYF	TGTGCCAGCAGCCTCCAGGGGGCTAGCGGGGGGTCCTACGAGCAGTACTTC
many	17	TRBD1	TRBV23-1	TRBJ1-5	CASSQSGTAFMDQPQHF	TGCGCCAGCAGTCAATCAGGGACAGCCTTTATGGATCAGCCCCAGCATTTT
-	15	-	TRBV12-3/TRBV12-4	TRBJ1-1	CASTGGGSMNTEAFF	TGTGCCAGCACCGGGGGGGGGTCAATGAACACTGAAGCTTTCTTT
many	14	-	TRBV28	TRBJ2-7	CASSLDTGAYEQYF	TGTGCCAGCAGTTTAGATACGGGGGCATACGAGCAGTACTTC
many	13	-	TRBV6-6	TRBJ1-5	CATARGNYQPQHF	TGTGCCACCGCTAGGGGAAACTATCAGCCCCAGCATTTT
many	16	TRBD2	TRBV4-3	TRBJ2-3	CASSPRLAGMADTQYF	TGCGCCAGCAGCCCGAGACTAGCGGGTATGGCAGATACGCAGTATTTT
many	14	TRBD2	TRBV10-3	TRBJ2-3	CAISESSGADTQYF	TGTGCCATCAGTGAGTCGAGCGGGGCAGATACGCAGTATTTT
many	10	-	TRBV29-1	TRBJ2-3	CSVDIDTQYF	TGCAGCGTGGACATTGATACGCAGTATTTT
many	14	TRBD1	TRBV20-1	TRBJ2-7	CSAEGASAISEQYF	TGCAGTGCAGAGGGGGCTAGTGCGATCAGCGAGCAGTACTTC
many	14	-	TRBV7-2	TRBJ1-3	CASSPLLSGDTIYF	TGTGCCAGCAGCCCCCTACTATCTGGGGACACCATATATTTT
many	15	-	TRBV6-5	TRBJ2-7	CASSYSRDTDYEQYF	TGTGCCAGCAGTTACTCCCGGGACACAGACTACGAGCAGTACTTC
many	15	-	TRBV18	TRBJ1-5	CASSPSMGGDQPQHF	TGTGCCAGCTCACCCTCCATGGGTGGGGATCAGCCCCAGCATTTT
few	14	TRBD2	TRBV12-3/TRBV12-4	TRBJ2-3	CASTQLAGTDTQYF	TGTGCCAGCACTCAACTAGCGGGTACAGATACGCAGTATTTT
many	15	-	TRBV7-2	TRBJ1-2	CASSLEGRFNYGYTF	TGTGCCAGCAGCTTAGAGGGGCGGTTTAACTATGGCTACACCTTC
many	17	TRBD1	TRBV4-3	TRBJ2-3	CASSPGDFRGLEDTQYF	TGCGCCAGCAGCCCGGGGGACTTCAGGGGGCTCGAGGATACGCAGTATTTT
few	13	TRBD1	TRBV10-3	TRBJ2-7	CAIRQTGGYEQYF	TGTGCCATCAGGCAGACAGGGGGATACGAGCAGTACTTC
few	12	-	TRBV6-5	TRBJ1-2	CASSYSGRSYTF	TGTGCCAGCAGTTACTCAGGGCGGAGCTACACCTTC
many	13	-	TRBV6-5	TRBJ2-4	CASSKEAKNIQYF	TGTGCCAGCAGCAAGGAGGCCAAAAACATTCAGTACTTC
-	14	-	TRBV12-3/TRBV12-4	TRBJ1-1	CASSSAPGNTEAFF	TGTGCCAGCAGTTCGGCTCCAGGCAACACTGAAGCTTTCTTT
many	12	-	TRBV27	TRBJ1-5	CASSLPGGPQHF	TGTGCCAGCAGTCTACCTGGAGGGCCCCAGCATTTT
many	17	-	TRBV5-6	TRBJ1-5	CASSPSGRGGSNQPQHF	TGTGCCAGCAGCCCCTCTGGGAGGGGCGGTAGCAATCAGCCCCAGCATTTT
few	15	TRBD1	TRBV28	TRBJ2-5	CASSLMGQPQETQYF	TGTGCCAGCAGTTTAATGGGACAGCCTCAAGAGACCCAGTACTTC